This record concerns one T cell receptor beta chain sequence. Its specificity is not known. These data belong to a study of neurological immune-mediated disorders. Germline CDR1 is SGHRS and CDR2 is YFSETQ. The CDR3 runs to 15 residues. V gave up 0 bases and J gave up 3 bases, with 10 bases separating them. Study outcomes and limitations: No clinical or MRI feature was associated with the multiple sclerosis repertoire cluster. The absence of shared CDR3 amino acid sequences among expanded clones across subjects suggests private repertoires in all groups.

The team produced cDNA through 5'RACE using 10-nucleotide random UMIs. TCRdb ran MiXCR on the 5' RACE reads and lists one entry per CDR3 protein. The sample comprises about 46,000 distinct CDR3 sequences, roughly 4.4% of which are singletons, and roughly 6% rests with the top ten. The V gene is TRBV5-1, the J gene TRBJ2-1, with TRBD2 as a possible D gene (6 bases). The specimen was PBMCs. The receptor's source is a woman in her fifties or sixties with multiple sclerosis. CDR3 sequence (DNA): TGCGCCAGCAGCTTGGCCTGGGGGGACTACAATGAGCAGTTCTTC. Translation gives CASSLAWGDYNEQFF.